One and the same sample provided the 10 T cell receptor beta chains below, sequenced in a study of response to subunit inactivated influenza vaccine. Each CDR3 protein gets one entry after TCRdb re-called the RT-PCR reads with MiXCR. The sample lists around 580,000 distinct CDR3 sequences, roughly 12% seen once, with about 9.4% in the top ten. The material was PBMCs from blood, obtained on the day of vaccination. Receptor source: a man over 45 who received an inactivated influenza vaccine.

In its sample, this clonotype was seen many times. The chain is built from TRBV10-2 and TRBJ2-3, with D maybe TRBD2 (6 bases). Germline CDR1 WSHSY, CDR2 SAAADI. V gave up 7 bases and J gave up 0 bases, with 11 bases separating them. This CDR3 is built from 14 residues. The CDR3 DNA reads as TGCGCCAGCAAACCCGGGACTAGCACAGATACGCAGTATTTT. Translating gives CASKPGTSTDTQYF.

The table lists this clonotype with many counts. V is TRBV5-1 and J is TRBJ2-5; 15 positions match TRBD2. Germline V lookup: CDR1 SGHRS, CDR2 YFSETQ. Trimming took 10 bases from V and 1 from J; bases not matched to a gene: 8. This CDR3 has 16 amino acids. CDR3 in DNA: TGCGCCTCCCGGACTAGCGGGAGGGCTCCCCAAGAGACCCAGTACTTC. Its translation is CASRTSGRAPQETQYF. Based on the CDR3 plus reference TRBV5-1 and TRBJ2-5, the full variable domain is KAGVTQTPRYLIKTRGQQVTLSCSPISGHRSVSWYQQTPGQGLQFLFEYFSETQRNKGNFPGRFSGRQFSNSRSEMNVSTLELGDSALYLCASRTSGRAPQETQYFGPGTRLLVL.

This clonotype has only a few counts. DNA for the CDR3: TGTGCCACCAGCGTCAGGCTAGCGGGACCCACAGATACGCAGTATTTT. It specifies CATSVRLAGPTDTQYF. V usage is TRBV24-1 and J usage is TRBJ2-3, with 9 nucleotides matching TRBD2. This CDR3 is built from 16 residues. The trim removed 7 bases at V and 2 bases at J, leaving 9 bases unmatched. From germline, CDR1 is KGHDR and CDR2 SFDVKD.

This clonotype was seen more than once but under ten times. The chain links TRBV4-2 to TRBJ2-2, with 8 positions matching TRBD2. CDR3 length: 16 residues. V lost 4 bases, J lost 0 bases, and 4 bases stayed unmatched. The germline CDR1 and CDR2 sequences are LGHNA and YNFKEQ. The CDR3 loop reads CASSRPGGANTGELFF. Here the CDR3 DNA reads TGTGCCAGCAGCCGCCCCGGGGGGGCGAACACCGGGGAGCTGTTTTTT.

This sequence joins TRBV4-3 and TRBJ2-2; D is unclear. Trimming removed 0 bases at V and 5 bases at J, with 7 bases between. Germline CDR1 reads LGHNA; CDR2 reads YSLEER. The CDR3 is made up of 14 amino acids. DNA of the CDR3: TGCGCCAGCAGCCAAGAGGCCCGTACCGGGGAGCTGTTTTTT. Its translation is CASSQEARTGELFF.

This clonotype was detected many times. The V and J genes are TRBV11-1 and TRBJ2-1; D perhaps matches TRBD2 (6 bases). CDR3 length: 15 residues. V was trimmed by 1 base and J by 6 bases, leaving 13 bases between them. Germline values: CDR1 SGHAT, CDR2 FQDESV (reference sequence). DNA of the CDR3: TGTGCCAGCAGCTTAGGTGAGCGGGCCGTCAATGAGCAGTTCTTC. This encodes CASSLGERAVNEQFF.

The CDR3 coding sequence is TGTGCCAGCAGCCAAGATACGGGGGCAACTAATGAAAAACTGTTTTTT. Translated: CASSQDTGATNEKLFF. The chain employs TRBV4-2 and TRBJ1-4, with D perhaps matching TRBD1 (5 bases). The CDR3 has 16 amino acids. Germline CDR1 and CDR2: LGHNA and YNFKEQ. V shed 0 bases and J shed 0 bases, with 8 bases lying between them.

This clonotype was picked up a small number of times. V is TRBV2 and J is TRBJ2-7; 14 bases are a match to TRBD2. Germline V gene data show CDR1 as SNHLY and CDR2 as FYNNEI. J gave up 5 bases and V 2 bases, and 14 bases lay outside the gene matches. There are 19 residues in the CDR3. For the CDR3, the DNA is TGTGCCAGCAGTGAACCGGGACTAGCGGGAGTTACGACCGAGGACGAGCAGTACTTC. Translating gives CASSEPGLAGVTTEDEQYF.

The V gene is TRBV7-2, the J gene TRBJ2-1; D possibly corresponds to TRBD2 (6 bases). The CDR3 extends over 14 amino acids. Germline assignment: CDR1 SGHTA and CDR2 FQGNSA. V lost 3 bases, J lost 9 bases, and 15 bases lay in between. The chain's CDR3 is CASSLGPSGVEQFF. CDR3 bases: TGTGCCAGCAGCTTGGGACCCTCGGGGGTTGAGCAGTTCTTC.

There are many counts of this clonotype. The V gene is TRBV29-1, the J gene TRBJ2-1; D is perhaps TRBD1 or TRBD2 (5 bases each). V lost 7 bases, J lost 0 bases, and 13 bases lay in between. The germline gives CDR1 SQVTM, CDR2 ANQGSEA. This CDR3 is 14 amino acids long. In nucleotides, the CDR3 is TGCAGCGGCTCCGGGACGCCCTCCTACAATGAGCAGTTCTTC. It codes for CSGSGTPSYNEQFF.